This TCR beta chain emerged from a study of Ad26.COV2.S vaccination and SARS-CoV-2 variants. About the research overall: Participant was drawn from the COV1001 Ad26.COV2.S trial arm. Findings and limits, study-wide: While placebo recipients had lower spike-specific TCR breadth, vaccine recipients had more.

Treatment specified: 15 to 20 received Ad26.COV2.S at low or high dose, single or two shots; a few received placebo; per-sample allocation not given. Day 63 after the first injection of vaccine or placebo was the sampling time. It was Wuhan-strain SARS-CoV-2 spike that the Ad26 vaccine vector expressed. TCRdb keeps only in-frame clones here, not all; method: immunoSEQ multiplex PCR. The profile covers around 340,000 clones, with around nine tenths appearing a single time and 5% taken by the ten largest. Of note for this clone: Its antigen remains unidentified.

Deletions cut 7 bases from V and 6 bases from J, with 18 bases between. Germline V lookup: CDR1 LGHNT, CDR2 FRNRAP. CDR3 size: 14 residues. V and J are TRBV12-5 and TRBJ2-5; D may be TRBD1 or TRBD2 (6 bases each). This sample comprised peripheral blood, obtained in a trial of Ad26.COV2.S vaccine versus placebo. This TCR came from a person between 18 and 65 years old who received the Ad26.COV2.S COVID-19 vaccine or a placebo. The CDR3 bases are TGTGCTAGTGCCCGGGGGACCACAGGGAAGACCCAGTACTTC. It yields the protein CASARGTTGKTQYF. Combining the CDR3 with reference TRBV12-5 and TRBJ2-5 gives the whole variable domain DARVTQTPRHKVTEMGQEVTMRCQPILGHNTVFWYRQTMMQGLELLAYFRNRAPLDDSGMPKDRFSAEMPDATLATLKIQPSEPRDSAVYFCASARGTTGKTQYFGPGTRLLVL.